The 12 T cell receptor beta chains presented below share a single source sample, sequenced in a study of CXCR3-negative and CXCR3-positive naive CD8 T cells. Study-wide points: CXCR3-positive naive cells carried more hydrophobic TRB CDR3s than CXCR3-negative ones.

Antigens of these TCRs are unknown. With UMI labels, 5' RACE was used to prepare the TRB cDNA libraries. TCRdb re-called the 5' RACE reads and shows each CDR3 protein once, DNA omitted. The sample is made up of around 60,000 distinct CDR3 sequences, and the top ten hold 0.7% to 0.95% of it. Sequenced input: naive CXCR3+ CD8+ T cells from blood. Noted subset: CD45RO-CCR7+CD27+CD95- naive CD8+ T cells expressing CXCR3 (TNR3+). Receptors were obtained from a human donor in good health. Some clones in this sample may be carry-over from other donors' samples.

The chain is built from TRBV28 and TRBJ1-1; with no DNA, the TCRdb D assignment of TRBD1 cannot be verified. CDR1 is MDHEN and CDR2 is SYDVKM in the germline V gene. The CDR3 totals 12 residues. CDR3: CASKRQGTEAFF.

This sequence joins TRBV9 and TRBJ1-2. Germline V gives CDR1 SGDLS, CDR2 YYNGEE. The CDR3 is made up of 18 amino acids. CDR3: CASSGYPGGENSDYGYTF. Full variable domain (rest looked up from reference TRBV9 and TRBJ1-2): DSGVTQTPKHLITATGQRVTLRCSPRSGDLSVYWYQQSLDQGLQFLIQYYNGEERAKGNILERFSAQQFPDLHSELNLSSLELGDSALYFCASSGYPGGENSDYGYTFGSGTRLTVV.

This rearrangement joins TRBV19 to TRBJ1-2; TCRdb calls TRBD1, which cannot be checked without DNA. Per germline, CDR1 LNHDA and CDR2 SQIVND (reference sequence). This CDR3 region has 16 residues. The CDR3 region is CASSTSLDTYNYGYTF.

The chain combines TRBV28 with TRBJ2-7. The CDR3 spans 16 residues. Germline V gene sequence: CDR1 MDHEN, CDR2 SYDVKM. Here the CDR3 reads CASSPIDNLKPYEQYF.

The V and J genes are TRBV29-1 and TRBJ2-3; TCRdb gives TRBD2 as the D gene, but with no DNA this cannot be confirmed. The length of the CDR3 is 14 residues. CDR1 and CDR2 from the germline V gene are SQVTM and ANQGSEA. CDR3 residues: CSAWTSGGGDTQYF.

The CDR3 region is CVSSPKTGGRTDTQYF. The rearrangement uses TRBV7-7 and TRBJ2-3; TCRdb designates TRBD2, a call that cannot be tested without DNA. From germline, CDR1 is SSHAT and CDR2 FNYEAQ (reference sequence). The CDR3 covers 16 residues.

This sequence joins TRBV7-2 and TRBJ2-5; there is no DNA to check the TCRdb D call of TRBD1. Germline V lookup: CDR1 SGHTA, CDR2 FQGNSA. The CDR3 is 16 residues long. The chain's CDR3 is CASTPLSGGVAETQYF.

The chain combines TRBV7-9 with TRBJ2-7; TCRdb's D call of TRBD1 is untestable without DNA. In germline, CDR1 is SEHNR, CDR2 FQNEAQ (reference sequence). The CDR3 sequence is 15 residues long. This chain's CDR3 is CASTPLRDGFYEQYF.

The V and J genes are TRBV28 and TRBJ2-2. This CDR3 region has 12 residues. Germline V gene sequence: CDR1 MDHEN, CDR2 SYDVKM. The CDR3 sequence is CASNPDTGELFF.

V and J are TRBV12-3 or TRBV12-4 and TRBJ2-7; the TCRdb call, TRBD2, lacks DNA for checking. The CDR3 is 14 amino acids. This CDR3 is CASSTEYLPYEQYF.

The gene calls are TRBV6-2 or TRBV6-3 and TRBJ2-3. This CDR3 is 13 amino acids long. Germline V gene sequence: CDR1 MNHEY, CDR2 SVGEGT. The CDR3: CASSYSQLGTQYF.

This chain connects TRBV20-1 to TRBJ2-7. The CDR3 consists of 14 residues. The germline gives CDR1 DFQATT, CDR2 SNEGSKA (reference sequence). CDR3 region: CSASDGAGVYEQYF.